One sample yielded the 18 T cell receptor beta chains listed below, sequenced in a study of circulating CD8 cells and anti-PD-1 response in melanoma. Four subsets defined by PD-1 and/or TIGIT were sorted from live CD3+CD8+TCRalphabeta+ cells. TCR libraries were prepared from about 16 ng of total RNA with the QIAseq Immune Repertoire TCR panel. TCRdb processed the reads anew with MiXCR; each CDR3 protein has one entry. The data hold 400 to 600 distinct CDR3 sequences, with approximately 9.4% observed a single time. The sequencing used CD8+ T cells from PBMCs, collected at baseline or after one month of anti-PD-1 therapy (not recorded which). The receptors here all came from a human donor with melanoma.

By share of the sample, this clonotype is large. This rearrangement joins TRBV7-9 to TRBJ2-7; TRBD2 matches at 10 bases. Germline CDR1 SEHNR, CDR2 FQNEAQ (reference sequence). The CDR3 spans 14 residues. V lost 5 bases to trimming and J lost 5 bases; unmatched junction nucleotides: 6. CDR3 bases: TGTGCCAGCAGCGGCGCTAGCGGGGGAAACGAGCAGTACTTC. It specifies CASSGASGGNEQYF.

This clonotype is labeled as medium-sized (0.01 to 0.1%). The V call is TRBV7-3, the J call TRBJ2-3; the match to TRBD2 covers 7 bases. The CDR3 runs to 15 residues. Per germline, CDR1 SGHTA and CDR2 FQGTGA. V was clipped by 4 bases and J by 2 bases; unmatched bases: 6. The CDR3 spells CASSSTGGVTDTQYF. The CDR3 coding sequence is TGTGCCAGCAGCTCGACGGGGGGTGTCACAGATACGCAGTATTTT.

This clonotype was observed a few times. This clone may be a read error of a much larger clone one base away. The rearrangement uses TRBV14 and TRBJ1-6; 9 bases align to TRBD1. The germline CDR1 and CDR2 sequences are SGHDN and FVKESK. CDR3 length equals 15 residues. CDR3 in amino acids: CASSLRGQGLSPFHF. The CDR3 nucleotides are TGTGCCAGCAGCCTAAGAGGACAGGGGCTATCACCCTTCCACTTT.

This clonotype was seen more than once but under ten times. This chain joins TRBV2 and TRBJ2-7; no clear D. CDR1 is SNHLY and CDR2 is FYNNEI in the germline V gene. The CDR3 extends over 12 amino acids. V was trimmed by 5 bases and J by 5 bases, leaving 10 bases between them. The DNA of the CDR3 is TGTGCCAGCAGTCTTACACTAAACGAGCAGTACTTC. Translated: CASSLTLNEQYF.

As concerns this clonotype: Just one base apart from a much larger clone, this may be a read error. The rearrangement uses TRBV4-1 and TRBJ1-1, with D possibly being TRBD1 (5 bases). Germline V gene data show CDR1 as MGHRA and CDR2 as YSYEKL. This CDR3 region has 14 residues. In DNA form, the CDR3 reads TGCGCCAGCAGCCCTTCGTTCGGCGGGGCTGAAGTTTTCTTT. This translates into CASSPSFGGAEVFF.

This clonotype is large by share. The CDR3 DNA reads TGTGCCAGTAGTATAGGGGGACAATACAATGAGCAGTTCTTC. Its protein product is CASSIGGQYNEQFF. The J gene is TRBJ2-1, the V gene TRBV19, with D maybe TRBD1 (6 bases). The germline gives CDR1 LNHDA, CDR2 SQIVND (reference sequence). The V gene lost 1 base and the J gene lost 4 bases, with 8 bases spanning the gap. CDR3 size: 14 residues.

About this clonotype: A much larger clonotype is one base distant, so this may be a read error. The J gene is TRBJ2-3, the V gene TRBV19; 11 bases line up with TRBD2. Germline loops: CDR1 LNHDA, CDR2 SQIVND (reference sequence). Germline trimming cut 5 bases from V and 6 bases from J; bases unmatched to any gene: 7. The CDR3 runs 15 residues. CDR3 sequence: CASSFLTSGADTQYF. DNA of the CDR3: TGTGCCAGTAGTTTTCTGACTAGCGGGGCGGATACGCAGTATTTT. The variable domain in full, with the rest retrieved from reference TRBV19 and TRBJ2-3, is DGGITQSPKYLFRKEGQNVTLSCEQNLNHDAMYWYRQDPGQGLRLIYYSQIVNDFQKGDIAEGYSVSREKKESFPLTVTSAQKNPTAFYLCASSFLTSGADTQYFGPGTRLTVL.

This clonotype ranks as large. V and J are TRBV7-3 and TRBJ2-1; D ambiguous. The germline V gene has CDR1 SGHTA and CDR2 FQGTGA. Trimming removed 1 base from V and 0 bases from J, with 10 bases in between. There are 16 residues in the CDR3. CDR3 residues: CASSLMVGNSYNEQFF. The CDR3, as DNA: TGTGCCAGCAGCTTAATGGTGGGGAACTCCTACAATGAGCAGTTCTTC.

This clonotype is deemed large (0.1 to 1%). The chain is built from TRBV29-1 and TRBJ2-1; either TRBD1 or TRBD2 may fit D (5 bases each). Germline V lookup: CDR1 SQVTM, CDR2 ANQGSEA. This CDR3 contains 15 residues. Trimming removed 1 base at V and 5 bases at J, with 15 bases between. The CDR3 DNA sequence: TGCAGCGTTGAAGTTTGGGGGTCGGGGAACAATGAGCAGTTCTTC. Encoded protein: CSVEVWGSGNNEQFF.

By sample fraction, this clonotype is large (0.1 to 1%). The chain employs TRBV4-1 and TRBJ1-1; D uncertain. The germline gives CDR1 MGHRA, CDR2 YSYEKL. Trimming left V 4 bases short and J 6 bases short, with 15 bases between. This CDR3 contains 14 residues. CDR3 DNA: TGCGCCAGCAGCCCTTCGTTCGGCGGGGCTGAAGCTTTCTTT. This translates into CASSPSFGGAEAFF.

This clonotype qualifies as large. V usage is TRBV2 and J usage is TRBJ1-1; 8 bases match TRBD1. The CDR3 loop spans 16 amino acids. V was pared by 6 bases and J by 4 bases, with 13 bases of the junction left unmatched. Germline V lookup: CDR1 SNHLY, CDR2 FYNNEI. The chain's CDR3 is CASRKSLDRGGTEAFF. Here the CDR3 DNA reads TGTGCCAGCAGGAAGTCTCTCGACAGGGGAGGCACTGAAGCTTTCTTT.

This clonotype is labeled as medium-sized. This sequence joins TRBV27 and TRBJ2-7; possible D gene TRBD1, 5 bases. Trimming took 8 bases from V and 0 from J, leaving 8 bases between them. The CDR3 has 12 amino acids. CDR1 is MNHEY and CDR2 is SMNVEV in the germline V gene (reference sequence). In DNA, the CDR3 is TGTGCCAGCGGGGCTAGCTCCTACGAGCAGTACTTC. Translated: CASGASSYEQYF.

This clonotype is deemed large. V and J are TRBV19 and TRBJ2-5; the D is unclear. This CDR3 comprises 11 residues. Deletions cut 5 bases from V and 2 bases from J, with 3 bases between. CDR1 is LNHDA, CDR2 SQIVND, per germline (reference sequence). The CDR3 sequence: CASSAQETQYF. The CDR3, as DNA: TGTGCCAGTAGTGCGCAAGAGACCCAGTACTTC.

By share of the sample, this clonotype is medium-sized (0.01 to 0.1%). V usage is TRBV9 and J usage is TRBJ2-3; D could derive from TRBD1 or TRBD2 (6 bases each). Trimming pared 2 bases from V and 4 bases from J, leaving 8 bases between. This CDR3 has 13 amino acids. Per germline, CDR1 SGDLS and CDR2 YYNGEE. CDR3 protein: CASSVEGADTQYF. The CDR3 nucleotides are TGTGCCAGCAGCGTGGAGGGGGCAGATACGCAGTATTTT.

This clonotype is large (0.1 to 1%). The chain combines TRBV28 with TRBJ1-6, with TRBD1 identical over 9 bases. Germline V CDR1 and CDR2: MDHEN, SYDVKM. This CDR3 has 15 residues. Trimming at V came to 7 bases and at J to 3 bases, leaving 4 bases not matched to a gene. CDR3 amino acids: CASTETGGYNSPLHF. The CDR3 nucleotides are TGTGCCAGCACAGAGACAGGGGGCTATAATTCACCCCTCCACTTT. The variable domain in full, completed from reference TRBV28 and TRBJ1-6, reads DVKVTQSSRYLVKRTGEKVFLECVQDMDHENMFWYRQDPGLGLRLIYFSYDVKMKEKGDIPEGYSVSREKKERFSLILESASTNQTSMYLCASTETGGYNSPLHFGNGTRLTVT.

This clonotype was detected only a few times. This chain's CDR3 is CSVKSVTDTEAFF. CDR3 nucleotide sequence: TGCAGCGTAAAATCCGTGACAGATACTGAAGCTTTCTTT. This sequence joins TRBV29-1 and TRBJ1-1, with a tentative D call TRBD1 (5 bases). V was shortened by 6 bases and J by 5 bases, with 16 bases between the two germline ends. The CDR3 totals 13 residues. Per germline, CDR1 SQVTM and CDR2 ANQGSEA.

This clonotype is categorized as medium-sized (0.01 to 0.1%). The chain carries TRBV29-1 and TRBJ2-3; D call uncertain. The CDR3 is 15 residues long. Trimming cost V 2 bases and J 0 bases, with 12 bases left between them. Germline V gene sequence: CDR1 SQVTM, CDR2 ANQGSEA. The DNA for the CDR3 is TGCAGCGTTGAAAACGACGGGTCGAGCACAGATACGCAGTATTTT. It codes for CSVENDGSSTDTQYF.

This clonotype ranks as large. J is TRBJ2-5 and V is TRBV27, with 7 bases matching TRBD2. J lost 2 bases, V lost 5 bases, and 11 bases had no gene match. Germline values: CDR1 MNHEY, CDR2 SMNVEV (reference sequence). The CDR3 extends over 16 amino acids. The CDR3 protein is CASSPEGGGSQETQYF. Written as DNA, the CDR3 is TGTGCCAGCAGTCCTGAGGGCGGGGGTAGTCAAGAGACCCAGTACTTC.